This TCR beta chain was observed in a study of shared clonotypes between healthy human individuals. Study information: Plates per donor: three CD4 naive, three CD4 memory, two CD8 naive, one CD8 memory.

The CDR3 totals 15 residues. Trimming removed 1 base at V and 5 bases at J, with 9 bases between. Looked up from germline, CDR1 is KGHSH and CDR2 is LQKENI. This clone was seen only once. Adults of Caucasian background living in Nashville, Tennessee made up all donors. Investigators divided CD4+ cells into CD45RA+ naive and CD45RA-negative memory subsets. The material for each subset, its genomic DNA, was split evenly across several immunoSEQ plates. TCRdb's table, derived via immunoSEQ multiplex PCR, lists solely in-frame clones and lacks some. The sample contains 300,000 to 400,000 clones, more than 60% of which appear only once.

The V gene is TRBV18, the J gene TRBJ1-6, with TRBD1 as a possible D gene (5 bases). The sample comprised memory CD4+ T cells sorted from blood. Subset given: CD45RA-negative fraction. The sequence was obtained from a man under 40 in good health. The CDR3 region has the DNA TGTGCCAGCTCACCACAGGGACGGAATAATTCACCCCTCCACTTT. Translated: CASSPQGRNNSPLHF.